These T cell receptor beta chains were read from a single sample in a study of identical twins. TCRdb reanalysed the 5' RACE reads using MiXCR and keeps one entry per CDR3 protein. The repertoire holds around 670,000 distinct CDR3 sequences, with approximately 6.1% as singletons. The specimen was naive T cells sorted from blood. All receptors derive from a man aged 18 to 30 in good health. Each CDR3 is given with its conserved first and last residue. The order of the fields is D gene, clone size, J gene, V gene, CDR3 protein, CDR3 DNA. D genes are given only for firm matches. Rows may omit the clone size; those that give it use once, few, many or a size class.

NA | NA | TRBJ2-5 | TRBV7-9 | CASSLVAETETQYF | TGTGCCAGCAGCTTAGTCGCGGAAACGGAGACCCAGTACTTC
NA | few | TRBJ2-1 | TRBV27 | CASSDGTMIHNEQFF | TGTGCCAGCTCCGACGGGACAATGATCCACAATGAGCAGTTCTTC
NA | many | TRBJ2-2 | TRBV20-1 | CSAIGPLNTGELFF | TGCAGTGCTATCGGGCCCCTGAACACCGGGGAGCTGTTTTTT
NA | NA | TRBJ1-1 | TRBV27 | CASSLYGEFEAFF | TGTGCCAGCAGTTTATATGGGGAGTTTGAAGCTTTCTTT
NA | few | TRBJ1-6 | TRBV30 | CAWKVNSPLHF | TGTGCCTGGAAAGTGAATTCACCCCTCCACTTT
NA | many | TRBJ2-5 | TRBV18 | CASSPPRTPGQETQYF | TGTGCCAGCTCACCACCTCGGACACCAGGGCAAGAGACCCAGTACTTC
NA | few | TRBJ1-2 | TRBV3-1 | CASSQSPPYGYTF | TGTGCCAGCAGCCAAAGCCCCCCCTATGGCTACACCTTC
NA | few | TRBJ1-1 | TRBV12-3/TRBV12-4 | CASTLGGIEAFF | TGTGCCAGCACCTTGGGAGGGATTGAAGCTTTCTTT
NA | NA | TRBJ2-3 | TRBV28 | CASSLSLAGTDTQYF | TGTGCCAGCAGTTTAAGCTTAGCAGGCACAGATACGCAGTATTTT
NA | NA | TRBJ2-5 | TRBV3-1 | CASSQTRQETQYF | TGTGCCAGCAGCCAAACTAGACAAGAGACCCAGTACTTC
NA | many | TRBJ1-2 | TRBV2 | CASFGVGENYGYTF | TGTGCCAGCTTTGGAGTCGGTGAGAACTATGGCTACACCTTC
TRBD1 | few | TRBJ1-1 | TRBV30 | CAWSYRGLTEAFF | TGTGCCTGGAGTTACAGGGGGCTCACTGAAGCTTTCTTT
NA | NA | TRBJ1-6 | TRBV13 | CASSLLSGAAYNSPLHF | TGTGCCAGCAGCTTATTAAGTGGGGCGGCTTATAATTCACCCCTCCACTTT
NA | few | TRBJ1-5 | TRBV7-2 | CASSLSSGSRTKPQHF | TGTGCCAGCAGCTTATCGTCCGGGTCCCGGACTAAGCCCCAGCATTTT
NA | many | TRBJ2-2 | TRBV7-8 | CASSLVDYYTGELFF | TGTGCCAGCAGCTTAGTTGACTACTACACCGGGGAGCTGTTTTTT
TRBD2 | many | TRBJ2-1 | TRBV10-3 | CAISGNSGRQSSYNEQFF | TGTGCCATCAGTGGGAATTCCGGGAGGCAGAGCTCCTACAATGAGCAGTTCTTC
NA | many | TRBJ1-1 | TRBV5-5 | CASSLGLRGQWNTEAFF | TGTGCCAGCAGCTTGGGGCTTAGGGGACAATGGAACACTGAAGCTTTCTTT
NA | NA | TRBJ2-7 | TRBV5-1 | CASSRWREPTYEQYF | TGCGCCAGCAGCAGGTGGCGGGAACCAACCTACGAGCAGTACTTC
TRBD2 | NA | TRBJ2-1 | TRBV14 | CASSQETSGEQFF | TGTGCCAGCAGCCAAGAGACTAGCGGAGAGCAGTTCTTC
NA | many | TRBJ2-3 | TRBV4-2 | CASSPEGRPATDTQYF | TGTGCCAGCAGCCCGGAAGGACGGCCTGCCACAGATACGCAGTATTTT
TRBD2 | few | TRBJ2-3 | TRBV18 | CASSPSGGGGPDTQYF | TGTGCCAGCTCACCCTCCGGCGGGGGGGGGCCAGATACGCAGTATTTT
NA | many | TRBJ2-7 | TRBV6-5 | CASSLEVTGSNEQYF | TGTGCCAGCAGTTTGGAAGTGACGGGATCTAACGAGCAGTACTTC
NA | many | TRBJ1-5 | TRBV29-1 | CSAPDYQPQHF | TGCAGCGCCCCCGATTATCAGCCCCAGCATTTT
NA | NA | TRBJ2-1 | TRBV19 | CASSYLQGAAYNEQFF | TGTGCCAGTAGTTACCTCCAGGGCGCCGCCTACAATGAGCAGTTCTTC
TRBD1 | many | TRBJ2-1 | TRBV4-1 | CASSHLGTGSGEQFF | TGCGCCAGCAGCCACCTCGGGACAGGGTCTGGTGAGCAGTTCTTC
NA | few | TRBJ1-1 | TRBV7-9 | CASSLRGAWDTEAFF | TGTGCCAGCAGCTTACGAGGCGCGTGGGACACTGAAGCTTTCTTT
TRBD2 | many | TRBJ2-7 | TRBV29-1 | CSVDAGGSYEQYF | TGCAGCGTTGACGCGGGAGGTTCCTACGAGCAGTACTTC
TRBD2 | NA | TRBJ2-1 | TRBV5-1 | CASSPGGTSGSPSYNEQFF | TGCGCCAGCAGCCCTGGTGGGACTAGCGGATCCCCCTCCTACAATGAGCAGTTCTTC
TRBD2 | many | TRBJ2-3 | TRBV12-3/TRBV12-4 | CASSWTSGTSTDTQYF | TGTGCCAGCAGTTGGACTAGCGGGACTAGCACAGATACGCAGTATTTT
TRBD1 | many | TRBJ1-5 | TRBV27 | CASSSQGGNQPQHF | TGTGCCAGCAGTTCACAGGGGGGCAATCAGCCCCAGCATTTT
NA | many | TRBJ1-5 | TRBV6-1 | CASSGWGSNQPQHF | TGTGCCAGCAGTGGGTGGGGAAGCAATCAGCCCCAGCATTTT
NA | many | TRBJ1-1 | TRBV11-2 | CASSLGFEAFF | TGTGCCAGCAGCTTAGGATTCGAAGCTTTCTTT
NA | many | TRBJ2-5 | TRBV29-1 | CSVGGQQETQYF | TGCAGCGTGGGGGGACAACAAGAGACCCAGTACTTC
NA | few | TRBJ1-3 | TRBV28 | CASSFSVASSGNTIYF | TGTGCCAGCAGTTTCTCGGTCGCTAGCTCTGGAAACACCATATATTTT
NA | few | TRBJ2-1 | TRBV9 | CASSVEPGSAYNEQFF | TGTGCCAGCAGCGTAGAGCCCGGGAGTGCCTACAATGAGCAGTTCTTC
NA | NA | TRBJ2-7 | TRBV28 | CASSFSVAQYEQYF | TGTGCCAGCAGTTTCTCAGTGGCTCAGTACGAGCAGTACTTC
NA | many | TRBJ2-1 | TRBV29-1 | CSVVGTYNEQFF | TGCAGCGTTGTTGGGACCTACAATGAGCAGTTCTTC
NA | many | TRBJ2-3 | TRBV27 | CASSEVGVGTDTQYF | TGTGCCAGCAGCGAAGTAGGGGTAGGGACAGATACGCAGTATTTT
NA | NA | TRBJ2-3 | TRBV12-3/TRBV12-4 | CASSFTGTVRTDTQYF | TGTGCCAGCAGTTTTACGGGGACTGTTAGGACAGATACGCAGTATTTT